The T cell receptor (beta chain) described here comes from a study of T-cell memory formation after mild COVID-19. TCRdb processed the 5' RACE reads anew with MiXCR; each CDR3 protein has one entry. The table shows more than 450,000 distinct CDR3 sequences, with about a sixth occurring only once. Germline V gives CDR1 MNHNY, CDR2 SVGAGI (reference sequence). This CDR3 region has 15 residues. V lost 11 bases and J lost 7, with 24 bases in between. The rearrangement uses TRBV6-6 and TRBJ2-1; D may match TRBD1 or TRBD2 (6 bases each). The specimen sequenced was PBMCs or a T cell subset sorted from them (not recorded which). The clonotype originates from an adult woman who had mild COVID-19 (a few samples of this study predate the infection). Cell type and time point are not known. The CDR3 reads CASGGRGGLGNEQFF. CDR3 nucleotide sequence: TGTGCCTCTGGAGGCCGAGGGGGGCTTGGGAATGAGCAGTTCTTC.